A selection of T cell receptor beta chains follows, all from one sample in a study of blood T cell repertoires in COVID-19. TCRdb's copy holds only in-frame clones and misses some; the assay was immunoSEQ multiplex PCR. The profile shows approximately 84,000 clones, 83% of them singletons. Source material: peripheral blood. The receptors derive from a woman aged 80 or over with acute or convalescent COVID-19. CDR3s include the opening cysteine and the closing phenylalanine or tryptophan.

TRBJ1-5,TRBV6-2/TRBV6-3,CASSYHGGIGGNQPQHF
TRBJ2-3,TRBV2,CASSVVTAGDTQYF
TRBJ1-4,TRBV9,CASSVAEQGMANEKLFF
TRBJ1-1,TRBV10-3,CAISVTRGENTEAFF
TRBJ1-6,TRBV30,CAWSIPGKSPLHF
TRBJ2-7,TRBV4-1,CASSSYYTRESYEQYF
TRBJ2-5,TRBV11-3,CASAEGLAGGLKTQYF
TRBJ2-7,TRBV12-5,CASGSDRDYSYEQYF
TRBJ2-1,TRBV28,CASSKRTSGNNNEQFF
TRBJ2-3,TRBV10-3,CAISPGQGGGTDTQYF
TRBJ2-7,TRBV19,CASSMDTSYEQYF
TRBJ2-3,TRBV3-1/TRBV3-2,CASSPTGTDTQYF
TRBJ1-1,TRBV3-1/TRBV3-2,CASSPQQGAGTEAFF
TRBJ2-1,TRBV19,CASSIGLASSGEQFF
TRBJ1-3,TRBV5-1,CASSLDRAGNTIYF
TRBJ1-6,TRBV5-5,CASSFQGRNSPLHF
TRBJ2-2,TRBV3-1/TRBV3-2,CASSPTGVTGELFF
TRBJ2-3,TRBV7-2,CASSHRDRVTDTQYF
TRBJ2-1,TRBV11-2,CASSFASGNGEQFF
TRBJ2-7,TRBV5-5,CASSPQGGLSYEQYF
TRBJ1-2,TRBV7-8,CASSRDIYYGYTF
TRBJ1-1,TRBV7-2,CASSSHQGAGTEAFF
TRBJ2-5,TRBV4-1,CASSQGTSGHQETQYF
TRBJ2-3,TRBV4-3,CASSLPGQGTDTQYF
TRBJ1-5,TRBV30,CAWGQGGKPQHF
TRBJ2-5,TRBV12-3/TRBV12-4,CASSFTGRETQYF
TRBJ2-3,TRBV28,CASSASLAGSTDTQYF
TRBJ2-1,TRBV4-3,CASSQGRTSGSPNEQFF
TRBJ1-4,TRBV7-2,CASSPKTGGDEKLFF